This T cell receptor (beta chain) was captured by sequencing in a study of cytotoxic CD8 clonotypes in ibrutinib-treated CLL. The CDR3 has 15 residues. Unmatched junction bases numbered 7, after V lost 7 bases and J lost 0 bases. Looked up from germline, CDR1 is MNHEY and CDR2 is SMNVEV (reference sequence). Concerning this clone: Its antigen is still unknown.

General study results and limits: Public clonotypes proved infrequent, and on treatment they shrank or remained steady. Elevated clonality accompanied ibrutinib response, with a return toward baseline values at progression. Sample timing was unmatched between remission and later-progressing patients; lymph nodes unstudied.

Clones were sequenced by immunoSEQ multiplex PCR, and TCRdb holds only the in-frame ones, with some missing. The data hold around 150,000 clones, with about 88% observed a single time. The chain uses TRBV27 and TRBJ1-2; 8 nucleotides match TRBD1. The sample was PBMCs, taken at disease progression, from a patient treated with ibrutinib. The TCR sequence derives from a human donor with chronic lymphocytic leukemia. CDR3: CASTSLQGANYGYTF. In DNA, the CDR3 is TGTGCCAGCACATCCTTACAGGGGGCTAACTATGGCTACACCTTC.